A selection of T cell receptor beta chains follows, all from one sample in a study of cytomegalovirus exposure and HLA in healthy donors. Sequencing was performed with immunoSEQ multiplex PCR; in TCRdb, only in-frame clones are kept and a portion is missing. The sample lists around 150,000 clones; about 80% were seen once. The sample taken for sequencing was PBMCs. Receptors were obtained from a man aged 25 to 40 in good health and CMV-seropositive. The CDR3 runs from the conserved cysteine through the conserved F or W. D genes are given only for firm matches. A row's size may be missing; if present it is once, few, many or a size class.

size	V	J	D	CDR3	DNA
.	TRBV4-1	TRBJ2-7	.	CASSLARRVDYEQYF	TGCGCCAGCAGCCTCGCCCGGAGGGTGGACTACGAGCAGTACTTC
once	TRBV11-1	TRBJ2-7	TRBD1	CASSHRDSSYEQYF	TGTGCCAGCAGCCACCGGGACAGCTCCTACGAGCAGTACTTC
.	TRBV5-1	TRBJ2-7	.	CASSNEGGVGSYEQYF	TGCGCCAGCAGCAACGAGGGGGGGGTAGGGTCCTACGAGCAGTACTTC
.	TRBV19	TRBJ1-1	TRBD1	CASSSGTGGWTEAFF	TGTGCCAGTAGTTCCGGGACAGGGGGATGGACTGAAGCTTTCTTT
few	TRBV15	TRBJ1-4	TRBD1	CATSIDRAIEKLFF	TGTGCCACCAGCATCGACAGGGCGATTGAAAAACTGTTTTTT
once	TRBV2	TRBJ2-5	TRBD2	CASMVSSGGGETQYF	TGTGCCAGCATGGTATCTAGCGGGGGGGGAGAGACCCAGTACTTC
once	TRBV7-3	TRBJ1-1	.	CASSSTGYTEAFF	TGTGCCAGCAGCTCCACAGGGTACACTGAAGCTTTCTTT
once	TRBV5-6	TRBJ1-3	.	CASSFPTQGSGNTIYF	TGTGCCAGCAGCTTCCCGACTCAGGGGTCTGGAAACACCATATATTTT
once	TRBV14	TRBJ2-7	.	CASSQWSSYEQYF	TGTGCCAGCAGCCAGTGGTCGAGCTACGAGCAGTACTTC
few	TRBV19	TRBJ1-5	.	CASSIERLSSNQPQHF	TGTGCCAGTAGTATTGAGAGGCTATCGAGCAATCAGCCCCAGCATTTT
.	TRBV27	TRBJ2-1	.	CASSLLAANNEQFF	TGTGCCAGCAGTTTACTGGCGGCCAACAATGAGCAGTTCTTC
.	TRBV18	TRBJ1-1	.	CASSPEVNRRVAAFF	TGTGCCAGCTCACCAGAGGTAAATCGCAGAGTCGCAGCTTTCTTT
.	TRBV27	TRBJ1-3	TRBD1	CASSPTGQGWSTIYF	TGTGCCAGCAGTCCTACGGGACAGGGTTGGAGCACCATATATTTT
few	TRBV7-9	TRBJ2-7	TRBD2	CASSWEGLGEQYF	TGTGCCAGCAGCTGGGAGGGGCTAGGAGAGCAGTACTTC
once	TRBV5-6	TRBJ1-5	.	CASSAWSVGNQPQHF	TGTGCCAGCAGCGCCTGGTCGGTGGGCAATCAGCCCCAGCATTTT
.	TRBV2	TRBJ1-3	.	CASTSGSSGNTIYF	TGTGCCAGCACCTCCGGGTCCTCGGGAAACACCATATATTTT
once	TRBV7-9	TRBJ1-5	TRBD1	CASSLGQGIDQPQHF	TGTGCCAGCAGCTTAGGACAGGGGATTGATCAGCCCCAGCATTTT
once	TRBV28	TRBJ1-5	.	CASSGQNQPQHF	TGTGCCAGCAGCGGACAGAATCAGCCCCAGCATTTT
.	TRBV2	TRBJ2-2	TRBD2	CASSARTSVTGELFF	TGTGCCAGCAGTGCCCGGACTAGCGTCACCGGGGAGCTGTTTTTT
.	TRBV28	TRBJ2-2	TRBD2	CASKPGGDTGELFF	TGTGCCAGCAAGCCGGGAGGAGACACCGGGGAGCTGTTTTTT
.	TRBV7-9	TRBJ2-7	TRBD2	CASSFTSGGADHEQYF	TGTGCCAGCAGCTTCACTAGCGGGGGGGCGGACCACGAGCAGTACTTC
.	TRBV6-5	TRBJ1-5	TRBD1	CASSYSYQGAYQPQHF	TGTGCCAGCAGTTACTCGTACCAGGGGGCTTATCAGCCCCAGCATTTT
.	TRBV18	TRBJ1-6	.	CASSPGGNSPLHF	TGTGCCAGCTCACCTGGGGGCAATTCACCCCTCCACTTT
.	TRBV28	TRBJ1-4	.	CASSVWAGVGEKLFF	TGTGCCAGCAGCGTTTGGGCGGGGGTTGGCGAAAAACTGTTTTTT
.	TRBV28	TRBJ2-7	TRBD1	CASRRGTGPSYEQYF	TGTGCCAGCAGACGGGGGACAGGACCCTCCTACGAGCAGTACTTC
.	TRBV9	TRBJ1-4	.	CASSPSQGRVNNEKLFF	TGTGCCAGCAGCCCCAGTCAGGGGAGGGTTAATAATGAAAAACTGTTTTTT
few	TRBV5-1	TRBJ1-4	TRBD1	CASSLGQGANEKLFF	TGCGCCAGCAGCTTGGGACAGGGGGCTAATGAAAAACTGTTTTTT
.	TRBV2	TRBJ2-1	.	CASRSGITYNEQFF	TGTGCCAGCCGTAGCGGAATAACCTACAATGAGCAGTTCTTC
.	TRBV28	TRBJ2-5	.	CASSLPRGGKEETQYF	TGTGCCAGCAGCCTACCCCGCGGTGGAAAAGAAGAGACCCAGTACTTC
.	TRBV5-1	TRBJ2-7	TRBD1	CASSLDQGAVDEQYF	TGCGCCAGCAGCTTGGACCAGGGGGCGGTCGACGAGCAGTACTTC
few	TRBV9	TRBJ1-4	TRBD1	CASSVSGTGLEKLFF	TGTGCCAGCAGCGTTTCCGGGACAGGGCTTGAAAAACTGTTTTTT
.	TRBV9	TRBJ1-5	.	CASSVSSGGNQPQHF	TGTGCCAGCAGCGTATCTTCCGGGGGGAATCAGCCCCAGCATTTT
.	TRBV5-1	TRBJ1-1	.	CASSLGAGNRRTEAFF	TGCGCCAGCAGCTTGGGGGCAGGGAATCGTCGAACTGAAGCTTTCTTT
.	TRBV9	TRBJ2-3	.	CASSVASRATDTQYF	TGTGCCAGCAGCGTAGCTTCCAGGGCCACAGATACGCAGTATTTT
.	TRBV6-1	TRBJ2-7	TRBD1	CASSEQGTASYEQYF	TGTGCCAGCAGTGAACAGGGGACAGCCTCCTACGAGCAGTACTTC
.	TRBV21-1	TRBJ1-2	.	CASSLWTGNYGYTF	TGTGCCAGCAGCCTCTGGACAGGGAACTATGGCTACACCTTC
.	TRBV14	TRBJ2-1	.	CASSQGGAYNEQFF	TGTGCCAGCAGCCAAGGGGGGGCCTACAATGAGCAGTTCTTC
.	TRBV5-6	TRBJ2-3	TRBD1	CASSRSGQGTDTQYF	TGTGCCAGCAGCCGTTCCGGACAGGGAACAGATACGCAGTATTTT
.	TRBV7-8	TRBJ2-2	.	CASKTRPGSNTGELFF	TGTGCCAGCAAAACTCGGCCGGGGTCCAACACCGGGGAGCTGTTTTTT
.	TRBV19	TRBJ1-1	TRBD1	CASNPGQGEEAFF	TGTGCCAGTAACCCGGGACAGGGGGAGGAAGCTTTCTTT
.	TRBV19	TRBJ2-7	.	CASARGTEDSYEQYF	TGTGCCAGTGCCCGGGGGACGGAGGACTCCTACGAGCAGTACTTC
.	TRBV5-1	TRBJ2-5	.	CASSVGGRETQYF	TGCGCCAGCTCTGTGGGGGGAAGGGAGACCCAGTACTTC
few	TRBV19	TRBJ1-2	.	CASTHRAYGYTF	TGTGCCAGTACCCACAGGGCCTATGGCTACACCTTC
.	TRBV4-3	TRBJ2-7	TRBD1	CASSQDRQGVDEQYF	TGCGCCAGCAGCCAAGATCGTCAGGGGGTAGACGAGCAGTACTTC
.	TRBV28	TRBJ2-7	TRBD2	CASVDSGAGGEQYF	TGTGCCAGCGTCGATAGCGGGGCCGGGGGCGAGCAGTACTTC
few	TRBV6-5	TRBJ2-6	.	CASSTQGSGANVLTF	TGTGCCAGCAGTACACAGGGTTCTGGGGCCAACGTCCTGACTTTC
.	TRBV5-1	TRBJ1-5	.	CASSLDWGDNQPQHF	TGCGCCAGCAGCTTGGATTGGGGGGACAATCAGCCCCAGCATTTT
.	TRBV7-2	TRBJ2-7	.	CASSLGVKSYEQYF	TGTGCCAGCAGCTTAGGTGTAAAATCCTACGAGCAGTACTTC
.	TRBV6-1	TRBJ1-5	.	CASSEPRTGWVGQPQHF	TGTGCCAGCAGTGAGCCCCGGACGGGGTGGGTGGGTCAGCCCCAGCATTTT
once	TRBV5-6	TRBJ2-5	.	CASSLEPAGAETQYF	TGTGCCAGCAGCTTGGAGCCTGCAGGGGCAGAGACCCAGTACTTC
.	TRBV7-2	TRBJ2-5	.	CASFRDSSGETQYF	TGTGCCAGCTTCCGAGACAGTAGTGGAGAGACCCAGTACTTC
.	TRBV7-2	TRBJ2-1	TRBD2	CASSLFETRLARDNEQFF	TGTGCCAGCAGCTTATTCGAGACTCGACTAGCCAGAGACAATGAGCAGTTCTTC